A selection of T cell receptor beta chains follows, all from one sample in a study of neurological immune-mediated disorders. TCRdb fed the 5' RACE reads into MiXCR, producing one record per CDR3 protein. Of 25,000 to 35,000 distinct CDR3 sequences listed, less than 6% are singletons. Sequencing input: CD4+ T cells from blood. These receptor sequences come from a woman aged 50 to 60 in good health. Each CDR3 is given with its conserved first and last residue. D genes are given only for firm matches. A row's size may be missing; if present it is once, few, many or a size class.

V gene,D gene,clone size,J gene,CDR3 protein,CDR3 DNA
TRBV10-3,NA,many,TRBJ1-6,CAISGGSDYNSPLHF,TGTGCCATCAGTGGAGGCAGTGACTATAATTCACCCCTCCACTTT
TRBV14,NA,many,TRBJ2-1,CASSQNRGLPPNEQFF,TGTGCCAGCAGCCAAAACAGGGGACTACCACCCAATGAGCAGTTCTTC
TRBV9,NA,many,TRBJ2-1,CASSVDGDWLNEQFF,TGTGCCAGCAGCGTAGATGGAGACTGGTTAAATGAGCAGTTCTTC
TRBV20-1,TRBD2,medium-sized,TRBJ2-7,CSASTPGGAYEQYF,TGCAGTGCTTCTACCCCCGGGGGGGCCTACGAGCAGTACTTC
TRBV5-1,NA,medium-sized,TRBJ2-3,CASSFGQDTDTQYF,TGCGCCAGCAGCTTCGGACAAGACACAGATACGCAGTATTTT
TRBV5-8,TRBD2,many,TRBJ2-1,CASSLTGLAGGFSYNEQFF,TGTGCCAGCAGCTTGACGGGACTAGCGGGAGGTTTCTCCTACAATGAGCAGTTCTTC
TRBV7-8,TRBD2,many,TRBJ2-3,CASSWRPTSGRSTDTQYF,TGTGCCAGCAGCTGGAGGCCGACTAGCGGGAGAAGCACAGATACGCAGTATTTT
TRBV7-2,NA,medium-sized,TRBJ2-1,CASSLAGSFEQFF,TGTGCCAGCAGCTTAGCGGGGAGTTTTGAGCAGTTCTTC
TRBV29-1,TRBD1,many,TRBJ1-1,CSVKQGIGNTEAFF,TGCAGCGTTAAACAGGGGATCGGGAACACTGAAGCTTTCTTT
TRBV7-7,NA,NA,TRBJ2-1,CASSLLPGNNNEQFF,TGTGCCAGCAGCTTACTCCCCGGGAATAACAATGAGCAGTTCTTC
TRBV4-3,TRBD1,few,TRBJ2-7,CASSRYPAGQGQDEQYF,TGCGCCAGCAGCCGCTATCCAGCGGGACAGGGCCAGGACGAGCAGTACTTC
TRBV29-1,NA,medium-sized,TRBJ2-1,CSVEKYNEQFF,TGCAGCGTTGAGAAATACAATGAGCAGTTCTTC
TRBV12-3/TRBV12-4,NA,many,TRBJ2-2,CASSVGYTGELFF,TGTGCCAGCAGTGTCGGGTACACCGGGGAGCTGTTTTTT
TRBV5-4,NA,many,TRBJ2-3,CASSQRGAYTDTQYF,TGTGCCAGCAGCCAAAGGGGAGCTTACACAGATACGCAGTATTTT
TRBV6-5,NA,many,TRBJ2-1,CASSYAGHPRQFF,TGTGCCAGCAGTTATGCGGGGCACCCAAGGCAGTTCTTC
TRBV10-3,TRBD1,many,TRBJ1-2,CAISEGTGLTLYGYTF,TGTGCCATCAGTGAGGGGACAGGACTCACTTTGTATGGCTACACCTTC
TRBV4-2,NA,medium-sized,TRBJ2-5,CASSQGEGSGETQYF,TGTGCCAGCAGCCAAGGAGAGGGGAGCGGAGAGACCCAGTACTTC
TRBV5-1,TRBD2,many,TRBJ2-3,CASSLAQRGPGDTQYF,TGCGCCAGCAGCTTGGCCCAGCGGGGGCCGGGGGATACGCAGTATTTT
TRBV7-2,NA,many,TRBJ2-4,CASSPSLQGLTKNIQYF,TGTGCCAGCAGCCCCTCCCTACAGGGTCTAACCAAAAACATTCAGTACTTC
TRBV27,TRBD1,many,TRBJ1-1,CASRGQALNTEAFF,TGTGCCAGCAGGGGACAGGCTCTGAACACTGAAGCTTTCTTT
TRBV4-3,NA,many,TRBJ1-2,CASSQVGVGGGGYTF,TGCGCCAGCAGCCAAGTAGGGGTCGGGGGAGGAGGCTACACCTTC
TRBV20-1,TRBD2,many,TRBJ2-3,CSATWRERRTDTQYF,TGCAGTGCTACCTGGCGGGAGAGGCGCACAGATACGCAGTATTTT
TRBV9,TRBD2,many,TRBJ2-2,CASSKLGLAGGPGELFF,TGTGCCAGCAGCAAACTGGGACTAGCGGGAGGTCCCGGGGAGCTGTTTTTT
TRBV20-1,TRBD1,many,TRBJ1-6,CSARQVGQVDSPLHF,TGCAGTGCTAGACAGGTGGGACAGGTAGATTCACCCCTCCACTTT
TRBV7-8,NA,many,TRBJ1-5,CASSSWTASNQPQHF,TGTGCCAGCAGCTCATGGACAGCTAGCAATCAGCCCCAGCATTTT
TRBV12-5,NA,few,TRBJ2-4,CASGLARESMIQYF,TGTGCTAGTGGTTTGGCCCGGGAAAGTATGATTCAGTACTTC
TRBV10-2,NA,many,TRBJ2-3,CASSEDGKISADTQYF,TGCGCCAGCAGTGAAGACGGGAAGATTAGCGCAGATACGCAGTATTTT
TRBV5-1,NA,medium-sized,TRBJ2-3,CASSREGGHVDTQYF,TGCGCCAGCAGCAGGGAAGGGGGGCACGTTGATACGCAGTATTTT
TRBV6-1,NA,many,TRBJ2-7,CASKSDIYEQYF,TGTGCCAGCAAGTCAGACATCTACGAGCAGTACTTC
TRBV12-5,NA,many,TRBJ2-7,CASGLAGSPYEQYF,TGTGCTAGTGGTTTGGCAGGGTCCCCCTACGAGCAGTACTTC
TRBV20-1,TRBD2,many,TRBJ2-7,CSARLVGGAYEQYF,TGCAGTGCCCGCCTGGTCGGGGGGGCCTACGAGCAGTACTTC
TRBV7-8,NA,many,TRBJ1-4,CASSLIAGGGLNEKLFF,TGTGCCAGCAGCTTAATCGCTGGCGGAGGGCTTAATGAAAAACTGTTTTTT
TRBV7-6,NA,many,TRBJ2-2,CASRGAGELFF,TGTGCCAGCAGAGGAGCAGGGGAGCTGTTTTTT
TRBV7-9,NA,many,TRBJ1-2,CASSSTGVDGYTF,TGTGCCAGCAGCTCTACGGGGGTCGATGGCTACACCTTC
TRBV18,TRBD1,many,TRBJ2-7,CASSPGTGDAYF,TGTGCCAGCTCACCGGGGACAGGGGATGCGTACTTC
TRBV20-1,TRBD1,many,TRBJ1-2,CSARDRSYGYTF,TGCAGTGCTAGGGACAGGTCCTATGGCTACACCTTC
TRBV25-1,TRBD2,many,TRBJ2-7,CASSEAGRAFRYF,TGTGCCAGCAGTGAGGCCGGGAGGGCCTTTCGGTACTTC
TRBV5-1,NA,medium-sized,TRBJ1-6,CASSSGGVGSPLHF,TGCGCCAGCAGCTCGGGGGGTGTGGGATCACCCCTCCACTTT
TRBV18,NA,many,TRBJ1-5,CASSPVGSNQPQHF,TGTGCCAGCTCACCAGTAGGTAGCAATCAGCCCCAGCATTTT
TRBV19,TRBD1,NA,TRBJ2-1,CASRPGQGPNEQFF,TGTGCCAGTAGGCCGGGACAGGGACCCAATGAGCAGTTCTTC
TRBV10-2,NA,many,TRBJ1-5,CASRPDTPNQPQHF,TGCGCCAGCAGACCCGACACCCCTAATCAGCCCCAGCATTTT
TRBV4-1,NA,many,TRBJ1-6,CASSQLPDSPLHF,TGCGCCAGCAGCCAACTCCCAGATTCACCCCTCCACTTT
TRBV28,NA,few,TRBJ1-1,CASSLGELRTEAFF,TGTGCCAGCAGTCTGGGGGAGCTACGCACTGAAGCTTTCTTT
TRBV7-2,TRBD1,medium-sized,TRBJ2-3,CASTKLGGTGLADTQYF,TGTGCCAGCACCAAACTGGGCGGGACAGGCCTCGCAGATACGCAGTATTTT
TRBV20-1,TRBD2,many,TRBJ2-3,CSARTSGGYTDTQYF,TGCAGTGCTCGAACTAGCGGGGGATACACAGATACGCAGTATTTT
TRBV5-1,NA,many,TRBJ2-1,CASSLEAVGGNEQFF,TGCGCCAGCAGCTTAGAGGCTGTTGGAGGTAATGAGCAGTTCTTC
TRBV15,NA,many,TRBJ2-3,CATSRPTGIDTQYF,TGTGCCACCAGCAGACCCACAGGGATAGATACGCAGTATTTT
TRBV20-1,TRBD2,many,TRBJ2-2,CSARGLADYTGELFF,TGCAGTGCTAGGGGACTAGCCGATTACACCGGGGAGCTGTTTTTT
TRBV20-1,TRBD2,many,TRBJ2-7,CSATGTSGRAVDEQYF,TGCAGTGCCACCGGGACTAGCGGGAGGGCCGTCGATGAGCAGTACTTC
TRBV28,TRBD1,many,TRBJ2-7,CASTPRDREFFEQYF,TGTGCCAGCACCCCAAGGGACAGGGAATTCTTCGAGCAGTACTTC
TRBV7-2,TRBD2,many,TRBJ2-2,CASSWGLASGELFF,TGTGCCAGCAGCTGGGGACTAGCCTCCGGGGAGCTGTTTTTT
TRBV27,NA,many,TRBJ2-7,CASSWDKTASEQYF,TGTGCCAGCAGTTGGGACAAGACGGCGAGCGAGCAGTACTTC
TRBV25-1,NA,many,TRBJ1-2,CASSEGMGTYGYTF,TGTGCCAGCAGTGAGGGGATGGGCACCTATGGCTACACCTTC
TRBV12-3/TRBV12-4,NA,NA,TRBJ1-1,CASSPIKAEAFF,TGTGCCAGCAGCCCTATAAAGGCTGAAGCTTTCTTT
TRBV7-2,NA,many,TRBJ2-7,CASSFRRETYEQYF,TGTGCCAGCAGCTTTCGCAGGGAAACCTACGAGCAGTACTTC